The clone carrying this T cell receptor beta chain has a count of ten or more. The antigen is not known. Germline and junction disagree at one end, which may indicate a read error. Axillary draining lymph nodes of breast cancer patients supplied the node samples. The data were obtained in a study of breast tumors, draining lymph nodes, adjacent tissues. Study results and caveats: Compared with basal-like, luminal-like tumors shared significantly more repertoire with nontumor tissue. Compared with lymph nodes, tumors were less diverse; compared with nontumor tissue, more. That most tumor T cells come from lymph nodes remained unproven. The data were judged consistent with most tumor T cells coming from lymph node and expanding in tumor.

Germline CDR1 and CDR2: SGHVS and FQNEAQ. The CDR3 runs to 17 residues. TCRdb itself ran the multiplex PCR reads through MiXCR, one entry per CDR3 protein. The repertoire consists of some 85,000 distinct CDR3 sequences, with roughly 30% occurring once and the leading ten covering roughly 8.1%. This receptor was taken from a female donor with breast cancer. Some clones in this sample may be carry-over from other donors' samples. Sequenced input: axillary lymph node tissue. This chain links TRBV7-8 with TRBJ1-3; perhaps TRBD1 as D (6 bases). Written as DNA, the CDR3 is TGTGCCAGCAGCTTACGCAGGGGAGACTACTCTGGAAACCCCATATATTTT. Translating it yields CASSLRRGDYSGNPIYF. Supplemented by reference TRBV7-8 and TRBJ1-3, the full variable domain reads GAGVSQSPRYKVAKRGQDVALRCDPISGHVSLFWYQQALGQGPEFLTYFQNEAQLDKSGLPSDRFFAERPEGSVSTLKIQRTQQEDSAVYLCASSLRRGDYSGNPIYFGEGSWLTVV.